The 17 T cell receptor beta chains in this list originate from one sample, sequenced in a study of cytomegalovirus exposure and HLA in healthy donors. The study ran its PCR with 60 Vbeta and 13 Jbeta primers. Assay: immunoSEQ multiplex PCR; the TCRdb copy retains only in-frame clones and omits some. This sample has some 190,000 clones, with 76% found just once. Input material: PBMCs. The receptors derive from a woman aged 30 to 39 in good health and CMV-seropositive.

The chain is built from TRBV18 and TRBJ2-1, with D possibly being TRBD1 (5 bases). Trimming cost V 3 bases and J 3 bases, with 15 bases left between them. The CDR3 loop spans 16 amino acids. CDR1 KGHSH and CDR2 LQKENI come from the germline V gene. CDR3 nucleotide sequence: TGTGCCAGCTCACCGTCAGGGCTTGGGGTCTACAATGAGCAGTTCTTC. This translates into CASSPSGLGVYNEQFF.

This clone was found a few times. The genes are TRBV19 and TRBJ2-5; TRBD1 is a possible D gene (5 bases). Germline V gene lookup returns CDR1 LNHDA and CDR2 SQIVND (reference sequence). V gave up 5 bases and J gave up 5 bases, with 12 bases separating them. This CDR3 comprises 13 residues. CDR3 amino acids: CASSGQKGETQYF. The CDR3 bases are TGTGCCAGTAGTGGACAAAAGGGGGAGACCCAGTACTTC.

The CDR3 spells CASSREVGASYEQYF. The CDR3 nucleotides are TGCGCCAGCAGTCGGGAGGTGGGGGCCTCCTACGAGCAGTACTTC. The chain carries TRBV10-1 and TRBJ2-7; possibly TRBD2 for D (7 bases). CDR1 WNHNN and CDR2 SYGVQD come from the germline V gene (reference sequence). V was shortened by 5 bases and J by 0 bases, with 14 bases between the two germline ends. This CDR3 spans 15 amino acids.

The chain has TRBV6-5 and TRBJ2-4; a weak D match, TRBD2 (7 bases). Per germline, CDR1 MNHEY and CDR2 SVGAGI. Trimming took off 6 bases at V and 1 base at J, with 13 bases between the two ends. The CDR3 is 15 amino acids. DNA for the CDR3: TGTGCCAGCAGCCGAGGGGGGGTGGCCAAAAACATTCAGTACTTC. This gives the protein CASSRGGVAKNIQYF.

CDR3 residues: CASSVDRGQGQPQHF. CDR3 in DNA: TGTGCCAGCAGCGTAGACAGGGGGCAAGGGCAGCCCCAGCATTTT. The chain carries TRBV7-9 and TRBJ1-5, with TRBD1 identical over 10 bases. V dropped 5 bases and J dropped 7; count of bases not matched to a gene: 8. Per the germline V gene, CDR1 is SEHNR and CDR2 is FQNEAQ (reference sequence). The CDR3 is 15 residues long.

The table lists this clone with a few counts. This rearrangement joins TRBV11-2 to TRBJ1-3; D perhaps matches TRBD1 (5 bases). V was clipped by 3 bases and J by 0 bases, with 6 bases between them. Germline V gene lookup returns CDR1 SGHAT and CDR2 FQNNGV. This CDR3 region has 14 residues. The CDR3 bases are TGTGCCAGCAGCTTGGACATCTCTGGAAACACCATATATTTT. Its translation is CASSLDISGNTIYF.

This chain links TRBV6-1 with TRBJ1-2, with a possible D match to TRBD1 (5 bases). V lost 3 bases, J lost 4 bases, and 9 bases lay in between. This CDR3 contains 13 residues. Per the germline V gene, CDR1 is MNHNS and CDR2 is SASEGT. The CDR3 DNA sequence: TGTGCCAGCAGTGAGGGCAGGGTCTATGGCTACACCTTC. Residues: CASSEGRVYGYTF.

The gene calls are TRBV4-1 and TRBJ1-4, with 7 positions matching TRBD1. J was trimmed by 7 bases and V by 1 base; bases with no gene match: 9. The germline V gene has CDR1 MGHRA and CDR2 YSYEKL. The CDR3 totals 16 residues. Here the CDR3 DNA reads TGCGCCAGCAGCCAAGGGGTGAGGGGGCCGATTGAAAAACTGTTTTTT. It yields the protein CASSQGVRGPIEKLFF.

The chain has TRBV6-5 and TRBJ2-5, with TRBD2 matching over 9 bases. Gene TRBJ2-7 matches the end of the DNA better, so the J call may be wrong. The CDR3 sequence is 14 residues long. Germline V gives CDR1 MNHEY, CDR2 SVGAGI. The CDR3: CASSPGLASYEQYF. The CDR3 bases are TGTGCCAGCAGTCCGGGACTAGCTTCCTACGAGCAGTACTTC.

V gene TRBV4-1 combines with J gene TRBJ2-3; 9 bases are a match to TRBD2. This CDR3 is 17 amino acids long. J gave up 2 bases and V 4 bases, and 10 bases lay outside the gene matches. CDR1 is MGHRA and CDR2 is YSYEKL in the germline V gene. CDR3 region: CASSLRGGGDYTDTQYF. The DNA for the CDR3 is TGCGCCAGCAGCCTGCGCGGCGGGGGGGATTACACAGATACGCAGTATTTT.

In this sample, this clone turned up a few times. This chain uses TRBV6-4 with TRBJ2-3; TRBD2 matches 9 bases. The germline V gene has CDR1 MRHNA and CDR2 SNTAGT. V was clipped by 5 bases and J by 2 bases; unmatched bases: 5. This CDR3 has 15 residues. The DNA for the CDR3 is TGTGCCAGCAGTCTAGCGGGGAATCCCACAGATACGCAGTATTTT. The encoded protein is CASSLAGNPTDTQYF.

This chain connects TRBV15 to TRBJ1-5, with a weak D call TRBD1 (6 bases). V lost 6 bases and J lost 7, with 10 bases in between. The CDR3 is 12 amino acids. Germline CDR1 and CDR2: LNHNV and YYDKDF (reference sequence). The CDR3, as DNA: TGTGCCACCAGTGGTGGGGGCCAGCCCCAGCATTTT. Its protein product is CATSGGGQPQHF.

Points on this clone: The junction differs from germline at one of its ends, possibly a read error. This chain uses TRBV7-9 with TRBJ2-7; 14 nucleotides match TRBD2. Germline V gene sequence: CDR1 SEHNR, CDR2 FQNEAQ (reference sequence). CDR3 length equals 16 residues. The CDR3 sequence is CSSSPGLAGGSYEQYF. In DNA, the CDR3 is TGTTCCAGCAGCCCCGGACTAGCGGGGGGCTCCTACGAGCAGTACTTC.

This clone occurred a few times. J is TRBJ2-7 and V is TRBV5-1; 9 nucleotides align to TRBD1. The CDR3 is 14 residues long. With V trimmed by 4 bases and J by 3 bases, 5 bases remained unmatched. From germline, CDR1 is SGHRS and CDR2 YFSETQ. The CDR3 is CASSPGTGNYEQYF. The CDR3 DNA sequence: TGCGCCAGCAGCCCGGGGACAGGGAACTACGAGCAGTACTTC.

This chain uses TRBV4-1 with TRBJ2-7; 8 positions agree with TRBD1. The CDR3 extends over 15 amino acids. V lost 0 bases and J lost 3; bases outside the gene matches: 4. CDR1 MGHRA and CDR2 YSYEKL come from the germline V gene. The CDR3 here is CASSQDQGAHYEQYF. The CDR3 bases are TGCGCCAGCAGCCAAGACCAGGGGGCCCACTACGAGCAGTACTTC.

Only one count was recorded for this clone. The chain has TRBV11-2 and TRBJ2-5; 8 bases are a match to TRBD2. V lost 1 base to trimming and J lost 5 bases; unmatched junction nucleotides: 3. The CDR3 runs 14 residues. CDR1 SGHAT and CDR2 FQNNGV come from the germline V gene. The CDR3 DNA reads TGTGCCAGCAGCTTAGGCCCGGGAGGGGAGACCCAGTACTTC. Its translation: CASSLGPGGETQYF.

The rearrangement links TRBV16 to TRBJ1-6; 9 bases line up with TRBD1. V was clipped by 8 bases and J by 4 bases; unmatched bases: 15. The CDR3 is 18 amino acids. Per germline, CDR1 KGHSY and CDR2 FQNENV. CDR3 region: CASGTGHPGQGYNSPLHF. For the CDR3, the DNA is TGTGCCAGCGGGACGGGACATCCGGGACAGGGATATAATTCACCCCTCCACTTT.